This T cell receptor (beta chain) was observed in a study of T cell responses to AZD1222 COVID-19 vaccine. Germline V CDR1 and CDR2: MNHNS, SASEGT. V shed 6 bases and J shed 3 bases, with 9 bases lying between them. This CDR3 spans 13 amino acids. Study observations and caveats: Repertoires were obtained only post-peak T cell response. Clonal diversity was possibly underestimated, and the donors were mostly white British, with more females. Spike-specific TCR breadth and depth rose after two AZD1222 doses.

TCRdb keeps only in-frame clones here, not all; method: immunoSEQ multiplex PCR. The repertoire includes some 150,000 clones, roughly 89% of them detected once, and roughly 5% sits in the top ten. This clone was recorded only once. No antigen is known for it. The source was peripheral blood, collected on day 0 of AZD1222 vaccination. This TCR was recovered from an adult in good health. This chain uses TRBV6-1 with TRBJ1-5; D is uncertain. The CDR3 sequence: CASSTPPNQPQHF. DNA of the CDR3: TGTGCCAGCAGCACCCCTCCCAATCAGCCCCAGCATTTT.